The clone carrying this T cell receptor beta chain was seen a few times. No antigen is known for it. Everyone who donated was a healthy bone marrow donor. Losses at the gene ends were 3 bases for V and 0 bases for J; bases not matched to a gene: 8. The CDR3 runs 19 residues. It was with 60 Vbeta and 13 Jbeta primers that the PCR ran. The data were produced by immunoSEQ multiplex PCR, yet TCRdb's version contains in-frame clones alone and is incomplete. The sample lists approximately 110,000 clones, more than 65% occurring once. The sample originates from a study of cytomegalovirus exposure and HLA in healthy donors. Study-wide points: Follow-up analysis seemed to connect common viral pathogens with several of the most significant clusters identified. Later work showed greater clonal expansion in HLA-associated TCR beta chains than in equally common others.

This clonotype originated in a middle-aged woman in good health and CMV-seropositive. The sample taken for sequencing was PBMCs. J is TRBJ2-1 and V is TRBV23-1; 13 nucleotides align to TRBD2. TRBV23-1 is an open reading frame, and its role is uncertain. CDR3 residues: CASSQRLAGGPGSYNEQFF. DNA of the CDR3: TGCGCCAGCAGTCAGAGACTAGCGGGAGGCCCTGGCTCCTACAATGAGCAGTTCTTC.